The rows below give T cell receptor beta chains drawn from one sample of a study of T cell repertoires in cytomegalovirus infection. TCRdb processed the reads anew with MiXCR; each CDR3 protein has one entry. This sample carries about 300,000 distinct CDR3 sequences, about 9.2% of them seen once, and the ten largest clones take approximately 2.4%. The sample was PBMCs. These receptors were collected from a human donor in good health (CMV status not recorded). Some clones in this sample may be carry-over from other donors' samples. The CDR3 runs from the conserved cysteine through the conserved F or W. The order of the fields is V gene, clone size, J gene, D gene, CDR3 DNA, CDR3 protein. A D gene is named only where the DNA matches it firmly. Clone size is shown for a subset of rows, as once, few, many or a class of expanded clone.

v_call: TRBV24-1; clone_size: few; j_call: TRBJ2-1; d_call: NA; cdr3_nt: TGTGCCACCAGTGGTATGTCACAGGAATCGCACCTTGGGGATGAGCAGTTCTTC; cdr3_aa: CATSGMSQESHLGDEQFF
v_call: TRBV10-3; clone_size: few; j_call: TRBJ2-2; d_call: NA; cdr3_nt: TGTGCCATCAGTGGACAAAGTAGGACCGGGGAGCTGTTTTTT; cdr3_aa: CAISGQSRTGELFF
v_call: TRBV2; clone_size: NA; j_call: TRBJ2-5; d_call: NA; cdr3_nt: TGTGCCAGCAGTGACTTAATAGGGGAGACCCAGTACTTC; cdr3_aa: CASSDLIGETQYF
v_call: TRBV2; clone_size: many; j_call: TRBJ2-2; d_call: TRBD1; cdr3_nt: TGTGCCAGCAGTGTTTTGGAGAGGACAGGTTGGCTTAGGGAGCTGTTTTTT; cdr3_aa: CASSVLERTGWLRELFF
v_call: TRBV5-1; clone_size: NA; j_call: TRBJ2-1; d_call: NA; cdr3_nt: TGCGCCAGCAGCCTTTTTGGTGTGTCCTACAATGAGCAGTTCTTC; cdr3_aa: CASSLFGVSYNEQFF
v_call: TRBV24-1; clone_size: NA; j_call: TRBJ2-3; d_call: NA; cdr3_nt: TGTGCCACCAGTGACCCCGGCAGTTATACGCAGTATTTT; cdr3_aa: CATSDPGSYTQYF
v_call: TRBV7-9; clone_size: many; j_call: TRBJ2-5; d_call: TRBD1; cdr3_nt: TGTGCCAGCAGCTTAGTACTGGGACAGGGACAAGAGACCCAGTACTTC; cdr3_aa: CASSLVLGQGQETQYF
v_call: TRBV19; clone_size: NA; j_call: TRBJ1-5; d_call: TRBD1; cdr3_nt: TGTGCCAGTACCCCGGGACAGGGATGGCAGCCCCAGCATTTT; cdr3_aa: CASTPGQGWQPQHF
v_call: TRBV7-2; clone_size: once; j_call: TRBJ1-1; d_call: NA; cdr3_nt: TGTGCCAGCAGCTTAGGTTTGTCCGGTTTTGAAGCTTTCTTT; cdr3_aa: CASSLGLSGFEAFF
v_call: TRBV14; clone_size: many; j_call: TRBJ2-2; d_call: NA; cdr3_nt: TGTGCCAGCAGCCATATGTTCTTTGGAGCCGGGGAGCTGTTTTTT; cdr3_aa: CASSHMFFGAGELFF
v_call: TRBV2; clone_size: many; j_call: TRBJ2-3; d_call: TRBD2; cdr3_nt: TGTGCCAGCAGTCGAGGCCTAGCGGGGGCTCCGGCGTATTTT; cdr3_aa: CASSRGLAGAPAYF
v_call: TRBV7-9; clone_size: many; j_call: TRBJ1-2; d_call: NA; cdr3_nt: TGTGCCAGCAGCTTAGGGCAGCCCCCCCATGGCTACACCTTC; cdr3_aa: CASSLGQPPHGYTF
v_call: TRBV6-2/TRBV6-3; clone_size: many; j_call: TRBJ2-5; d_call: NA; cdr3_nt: TGTGCCAGCAGCTTGACCGGGACATCGCGAGAGACCCAGTACTTC; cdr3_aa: CASSLTGTSRETQYF
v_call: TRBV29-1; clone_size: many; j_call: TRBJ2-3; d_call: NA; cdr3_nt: TGCAGCGTTGGAGACACTGCAGATACGCAGTATTTT; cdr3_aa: CSVGDTADTQYF
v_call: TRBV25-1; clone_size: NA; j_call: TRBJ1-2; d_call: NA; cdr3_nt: TGTGCCAGCAGCCCTGAAAGGGGCGCTAACTATGGCTACACCTTC; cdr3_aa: CASSPERGANYGYTF
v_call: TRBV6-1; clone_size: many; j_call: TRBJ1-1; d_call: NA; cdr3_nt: TGTGCCAGCAGTGAAGGGGGGGGGGCCACTGAAGCTTTCTTT; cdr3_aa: CASSEGGGATEAFF
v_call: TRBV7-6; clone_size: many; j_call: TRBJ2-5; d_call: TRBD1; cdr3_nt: TGTGCCAGCAGCTTGGTCGGGACAGGGCAAGAGACCCAGTACTTC; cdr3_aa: CASSLVGTGQETQYF
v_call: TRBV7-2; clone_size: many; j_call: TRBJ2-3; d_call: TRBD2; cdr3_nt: TGTGCCAGCAGCTTCCGACTAGCGGGGCAAACAGATACGCAGTATTTT; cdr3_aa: CASSFRLAGQTDTQYF
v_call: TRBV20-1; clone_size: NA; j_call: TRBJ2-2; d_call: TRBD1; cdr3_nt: TGCAGTGCAACCTTAGGGGGCTCGATCACCGGGGAGCTGTTTTTT; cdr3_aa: CSATLGGSITGELFF
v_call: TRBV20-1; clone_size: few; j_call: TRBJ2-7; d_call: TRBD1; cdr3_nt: TGCAGTGCTCCGGGACAGGGGGCCTACGAGCAGTACTTC; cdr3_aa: CSAPGQGAYEQYF
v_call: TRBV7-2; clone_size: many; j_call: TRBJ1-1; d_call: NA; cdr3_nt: TGTGCCAGCAGCTCGGGGGTTCATGAAGCTTTCTTT; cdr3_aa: CASSSGVHEAFF
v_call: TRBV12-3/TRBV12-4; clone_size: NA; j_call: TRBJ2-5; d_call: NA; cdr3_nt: TGTGCCAGCAGTTTAGATTTGGGACAACCCACCCAGTACTTC; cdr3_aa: CASSLDLGQPTQYF
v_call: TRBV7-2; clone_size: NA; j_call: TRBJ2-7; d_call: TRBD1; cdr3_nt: TGTGCCAGCAGCGGAATGGGACAGGGGACGTACGAGCAGTACTTC; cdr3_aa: CASSGMGQGTYEQYF